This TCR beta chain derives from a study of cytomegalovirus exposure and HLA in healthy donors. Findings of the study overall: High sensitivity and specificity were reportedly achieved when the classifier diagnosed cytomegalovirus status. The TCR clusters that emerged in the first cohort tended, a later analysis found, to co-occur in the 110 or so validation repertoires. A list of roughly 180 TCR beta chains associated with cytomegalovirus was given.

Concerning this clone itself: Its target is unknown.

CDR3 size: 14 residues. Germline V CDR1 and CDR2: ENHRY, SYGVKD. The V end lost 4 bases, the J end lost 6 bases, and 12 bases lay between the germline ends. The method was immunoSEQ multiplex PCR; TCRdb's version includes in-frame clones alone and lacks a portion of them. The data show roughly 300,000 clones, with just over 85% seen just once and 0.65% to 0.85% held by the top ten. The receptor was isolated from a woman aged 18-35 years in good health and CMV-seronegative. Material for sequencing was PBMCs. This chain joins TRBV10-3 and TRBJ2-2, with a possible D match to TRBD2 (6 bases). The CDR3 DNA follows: TGTGCCATCAGTGCGCCTGGGGGGTCCGGGGAGCTGTTTTTT. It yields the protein CAISAPGGSGELFF.